This entry is about one T cell receptor (beta chain). The CDR3 has 14 residues. Germline loops: CDR1 SGHRS, CDR2 YFSETQ. Trimming took 4 bases from V and 3 from J, leaving 14 bases between them. These data are taken from a study of OX40 agonist ivuxolimab in advanced cancers. The wider study: Mean age about 60 years, range 23 to 79; 82.7% male.

Assay used: immunoSEQ multiplex PCR; TCRdb lists only in-frame clones, some missing. The data hold approximately 75,000 clones, with under 95% observed a single time. The chain uses TRBV5-1 and TRBJ2-7; unclear D gene. The TCR comes from an adult with an advanced solid tumor such as melanoma, head and neck, liver or kidney cancer. Sequences were derived from CD4+ or CD8+ T cells sorted from blood, sampled in a trial of the OX40 agonist ivuxolimab. Here the CDR3 reads CASSLGPPSYEQYF. CDR3 bases: TGCGCCAGCAGCCTGGGTCCCCCCAGCTACGAGCAGTACTTC.